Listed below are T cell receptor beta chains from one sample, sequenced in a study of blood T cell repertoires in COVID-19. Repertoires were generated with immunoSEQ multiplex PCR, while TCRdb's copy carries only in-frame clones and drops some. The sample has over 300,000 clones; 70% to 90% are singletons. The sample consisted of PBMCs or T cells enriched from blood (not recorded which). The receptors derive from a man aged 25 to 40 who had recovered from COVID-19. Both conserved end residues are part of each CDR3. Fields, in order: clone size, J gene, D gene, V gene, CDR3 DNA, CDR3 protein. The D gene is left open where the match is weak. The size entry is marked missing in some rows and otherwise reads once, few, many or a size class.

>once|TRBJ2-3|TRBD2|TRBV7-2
TGTGCCAGCAGCCCAAAGCGGGGGGATTATTCAGATACGCAGTATTTT
CASSPKRGDYSDTQYF
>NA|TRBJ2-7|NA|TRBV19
TGTGCCAGTAGTACAGGGACTTCTTACGAGCAGTACTTC
CASSTGTSYEQYF
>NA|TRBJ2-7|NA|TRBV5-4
TGTGCCAGCAGCTTCCCGGGAAGTAGCGGAGAGCAGTACTTC
CASSFPGSSGEQYF
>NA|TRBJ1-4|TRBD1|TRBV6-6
TGTGCCAGCAGATATGGACAGGGAAACTCTAATGAAAAACTGTTTTTT
CASRYGQGNSNEKLFF
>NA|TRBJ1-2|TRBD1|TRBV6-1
TGTGCCAGCAGTGAATTTGGACAGGGCTATGGCTACACCTTC
CASSEFGQGYGYTF
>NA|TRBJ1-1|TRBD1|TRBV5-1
TGCGCCAGCAGACTAACAGGGGCGAACACTGAAGCTTTCTTT
CASRLTGANTEAFF
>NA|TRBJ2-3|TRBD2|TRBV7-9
TGTGCCAGCAGCAAGAGCGGGGCTAGCACAGATACGCAGTATTTT
CASSKSGASTDTQYF
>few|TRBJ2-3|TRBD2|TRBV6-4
TGTGCCAGCAGTGAGGAGCGGGGGGGCACAGATACGCAGTATTTT
CASSEERGGTDTQYF
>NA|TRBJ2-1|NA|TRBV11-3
TGTGCCAGCAGCTTCAGGACTGAGAATGAGCAGTTCTTC
CASSFRTENEQFF
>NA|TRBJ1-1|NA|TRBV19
TGTGCCAGTAGTATCGCGGGGATAGGCACTGAAGCTTTCTTT
CASSIAGIGTEAFF
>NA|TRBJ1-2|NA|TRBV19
TGTGCCAGTAGTATACGACAGACGGGTGGCTACACCTTC
CASSIRQTGGYTF
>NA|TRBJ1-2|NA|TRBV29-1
TGCAGCGTTGAACAGGGGTCAGGGTTACTACTAAACTATGGCTACACCTTC
CSVEQGSGLLLNYGYTF
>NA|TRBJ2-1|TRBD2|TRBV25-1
TGTGCCAGTACGGGACTAGCGGGGGGCTCCTACAATGAGCAGTTCTTC
CASTGLAGGSYNEQFF
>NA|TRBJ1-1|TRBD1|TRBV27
TGTGCCAGCAGTGACCCGGACAGGCTTGAAGCTTTCTTT
CASSDPDRLEAFF
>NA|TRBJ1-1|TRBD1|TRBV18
TGTGCCAGCTCACCTCCAGGGGGCACTGAAGCTTTCTTT
CASSPPGGTEAFF
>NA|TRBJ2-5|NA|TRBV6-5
TGTGCCAGCAGTAGAACGCGGGGGCTCAAAGAGACCCAGTACTTC
CASSRTRGLKETQYF
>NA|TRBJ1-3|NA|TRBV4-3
TGCGCCAGCAGCTCCAACAGGGACCCTGGAAACACCATATATTTT
CASSSNRDPGNTIYF
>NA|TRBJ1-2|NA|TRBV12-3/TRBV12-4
TGTGCCAGCAGTTTGACGGGCTATGGCTACACCTTC
CASSLTGYGYTF
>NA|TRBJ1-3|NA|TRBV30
TGTGCCTGGAGTGTAAGAGGGTACTCTGGAAACACCATATATTTT
CAWSVRGYSGNTIYF
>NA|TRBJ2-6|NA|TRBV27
TGTGCCAGCAGTCCGATGACATCTACCCCCTCTGGGGCCAACGTCCTGACTTTC
CASSPMTSTPSGANVLTF
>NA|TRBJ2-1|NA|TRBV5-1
TGCGCCAGCAGAGGGTCAGGGAATAGTGATGAGCAGTTCTTC
CASRGSGNSDEQFF
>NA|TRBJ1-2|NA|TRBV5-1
TGCGCCAGCAGCTTACAGGAAGCTCCACCCTATGGCTACACCTTC
CASSLQEAPPYGYTF
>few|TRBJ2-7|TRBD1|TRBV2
TGTGCCAGCAGTGGGACAGGGTATGAGCAGTACTTC
CASSGTGYEQYF
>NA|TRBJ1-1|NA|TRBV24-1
TGTGCCACCAGTGATTTTATGAACACTGAAGCTTTCTTT
CATSDFMNTEAFF
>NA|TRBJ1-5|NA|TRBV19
TGTGCCAGTACTAGATCTAGCAATCAGCCCCAGCATTTT
CASTRSSNQPQHF
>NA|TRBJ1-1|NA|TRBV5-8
TGTGCCAGCAGCTTGACAGGGCGTGTGAGTGGTTTGGCTTTCTTT
CASSLTGRVSGLAFF
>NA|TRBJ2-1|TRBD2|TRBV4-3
TGCGCCAGCAGCCAACAATCTAGCGGGAGACCCTACAATGAGCAGTTCTTC
CASSQQSSGRPYNEQFF
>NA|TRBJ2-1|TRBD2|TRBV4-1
TGCGCCAGCAGCCAACCGGGACTAGCGGGGGGCAGGAATGAGCAGTTCTTC
CASSQPGLAGGRNEQFF
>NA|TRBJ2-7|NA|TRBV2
TGTGCCAGCAGTGAACTAGGAGGGGTTGAGCAGTACTTC
CASSELGGVEQYF
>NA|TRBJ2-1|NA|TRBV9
TGTGCCAGCAGCGTAGTGGATGTCAGGGCCTCCTACAATGAGCAGTTCTTC
CASSVVDVRASYNEQFF
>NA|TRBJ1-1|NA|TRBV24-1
TGTGCCACCAGTGCCTCAGTGAACACTGAAGCTTTCTTT
CATSASVNTEAFF
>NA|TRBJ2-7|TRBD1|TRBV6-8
TGTGCCAGCAGTTACTTCGGAAGGGACAGGGGGATCGGGAACTACGAGCAGTACTTC
CASSYFGRDRGIGNYEQYF
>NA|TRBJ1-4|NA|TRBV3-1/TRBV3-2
TGTGCCAGCAGCCACAGGACAACTAATGAAAAACTGTTTTTT
CASSHRTTNEKLFF
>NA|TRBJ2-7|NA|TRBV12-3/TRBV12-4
TGTGCCAGCAGCCCAGGGGTCTACGAGCAGTACTTC
CASSPGVYEQYF
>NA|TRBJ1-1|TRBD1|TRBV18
TGTGCCAGCTCACCCAGGACAGGGGAAGGCACTGAAGCTTTCTTT
CASSPRTGEGTEAFF
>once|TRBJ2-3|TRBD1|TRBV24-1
TGTGCCACCAGTGATTGGGACAGGGCAGATACGCAGTATTTT
CATSDWDRADTQYF
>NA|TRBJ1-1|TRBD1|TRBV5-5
TGTGCCAGCAGCTACGCAGGGGGTGGCACTGAAGCTTTCTTT
CASSYAGGGTEAFF
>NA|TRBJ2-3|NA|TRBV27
TGTGCCTCGCGGGCGGACCTTACAGATACGCAGTATTTT
CASRADLTDTQYF
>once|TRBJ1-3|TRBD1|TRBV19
TGTGCCAGTCTGGGACAGGGTGGAAACACCATATATTTT
CASLGQGGNTIYF
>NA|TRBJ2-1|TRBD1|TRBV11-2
TGTGCCAGCAACGCACAGGGGAACTACAATGAGCAGTTCTTC
CASNAQGNYNEQFF
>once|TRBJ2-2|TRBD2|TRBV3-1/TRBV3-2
TGTGCCAGCAGCCACCGCGGACTAGCGGGGAACACCGGGGAGCTGTTTTTT
CASSHRGLAGNTGELFF
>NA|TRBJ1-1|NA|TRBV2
TGTGCCAGCAGTTTCCAGGGGTGGGGCACTGAAGCTTTCTTT
CASSFQGWGTEAFF
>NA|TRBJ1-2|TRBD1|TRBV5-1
TGCGCCAGCAGCCTGGGACAGCTCGCGCGTAATGGCTACACCTTC
CASSLGQLARNGYTF
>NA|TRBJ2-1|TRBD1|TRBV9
TGTGCCAGCAGCGGCGGACAGGGCTGGAATGAGCAGTTCTTC
CASSGGQGWNEQFF
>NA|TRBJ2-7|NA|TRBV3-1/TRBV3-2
TGTGCCAGCAGCCAAGATAGGTCAGGCGGGGGCCTCTCCTACGAGCAGTACTTC
CASSQDRSGGGLSYEQYF
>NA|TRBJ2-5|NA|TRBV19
TGTGCCAGTAGTATAAAAGGGGGTCACCAAGAGACCCAGTACTTC
CASSIKGGHQETQYF
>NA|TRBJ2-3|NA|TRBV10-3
TGTGCCATCAGTGAGGCAGTGGCAGATACGCAGTATTTT
CAISEAVADTQYF
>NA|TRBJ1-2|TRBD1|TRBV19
TGTGCCAGTGCGAAGAATTACCCGGGACAGGGGGGATATGGCTACACCTTC
CASAKNYPGQGGYGYTF
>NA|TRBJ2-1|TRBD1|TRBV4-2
TGTGCCAGCAACACCCCGGGACAGGACTACAATGAGCAGTTCTTC
CASNTPGQDYNEQFF
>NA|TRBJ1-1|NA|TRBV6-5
TGTGCCAGCAGTAACTCGGGGGGGACCCGAAACACTGAAGCTTTCTTT
CASSNSGGTRNTEAFF
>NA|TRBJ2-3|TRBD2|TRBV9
TGTGCCAGCAGCGTACTCCAAGCGGGGGTGGCAGATACGCAGTATTTT
CASSVLQAGVADTQYF
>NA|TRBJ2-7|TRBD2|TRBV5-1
TGCGCCAGCAGCCAGAACAGATTAGCGGGGGAAATGAACGAGCAGTACTTC
CASSQNRLAGEMNEQYF
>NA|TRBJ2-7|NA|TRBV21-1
TGTGCCAGCAGCAAAAAGCCCGTCGAGCAGTACTTC
CASSKKPVEQYF
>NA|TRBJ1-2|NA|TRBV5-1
TGCGCCAGCAGCCCCAGAACCGCGGGCTCCTTCCCTAACTATGGCTACACCTTC
CASSPRTAGSFPNYGYTF
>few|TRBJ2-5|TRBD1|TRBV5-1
TGCGCCACCGCCCTCCAGGGGGTAGGACAAGAGACCCAGTACTTC
CATALQGVGQETQYF
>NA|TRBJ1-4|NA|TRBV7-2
TGTGCCAGCAGCTCACGGGTCGCCCCTAATGAAAAACTGTTTTTT
CASSSRVAPNEKLFF
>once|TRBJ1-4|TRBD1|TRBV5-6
TGTGCCAGCAGCGACGGGACAGAAAGTGTGAATGAAAAACTGTTTTTT
CASSDGTESVNEKLFF
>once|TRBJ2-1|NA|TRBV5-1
TGCGCCAGCAGCTTGGGGTACATTTCCAATGAGCAGTTCTTC
CASSLGYISNEQFF
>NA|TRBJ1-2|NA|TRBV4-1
TGCGCCAGCAGCCTCCTCACGGGGGGCGGCTATGGCTACACCTTC
CASSLLTGGGYGYTF
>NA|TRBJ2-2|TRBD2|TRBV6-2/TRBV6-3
TGTGCCAGCAGTTACTCGAGTACTAGCGGGGGTACTTGGAACACCGGGGAGCTGTTTTTT
CASSYSSTSGGTWNTGELFF